This TCR beta chain was recovered during a study of T cell repertoires in cytomegalovirus infection. The wider study: TCR beta signatures that were public indicated CMV infection and matching HLA type.

V shed 0 bases and J shed 7 bases, with 18 bases lying between them. The length of the CDR3 is 16 residues. Germline V gives CDR1 MGHRA, CDR2 YSYEKL. With regard to this clonotype: The target antigen is unknown.

Using its own MiXCR run on the reads, TCRdb lists one record per CDR3 protein. Among around 740,000 distinct CDR3 sequences listed, 35% were seen once. Overall study results and limits: Predominance within the ex vivo response was attributable to HLA-C-restricted CMV-specific TCR beta clonotypes. Cumulative frequency of public TCR beta families picked out carriers of CMV plus the relevant HLA.

The V and J genes are TRBV4-1 and TRBJ1-2; tentatively, D is TRBD1 (5 bases). Sequenced material: PBMCs. The source is a human donor in good health (CMV status not recorded). Some clones in this sample may be carry-over from other donors' samples. CDR3 DNA sequence: TGCGCCAGCAGCCAAGAGGGACGTCTGATAACGGGTGGCTACACCTTC. Protein sequence: CASSQEGRLITGGYTF.